The entry below describes one T cell receptor beta chain. Antigen: not known. This entry is derived from a study of T cell responses to AZD1222 COVID-19 vaccine. Background on the study: Second-dose groups at about 4 or about 12 weeks were pooled. Study-wide findings and caveats: Receipt of two AZD1222 doses was followed by a rise in Spike-specific TCR breadth and depth. Seropositivity was recorded at baseline in only 6 or 7 AZD1222 recipients. Reportedly, nearly half the spike-specific TCRs target unmutated variant regions.

Libraries were prepared by immunoSEQ multiplex PCR; TCRdb keeps only in-frame clonotypes and omits some of them. The sample holds approximately 70,000 clones, over 75% seen once. CDR1 and CDR2 from the germline V gene are SGHTA and FQGTGA. The CDR3 is made up of 13 amino acids. V was trimmed by 5 bases and J by 3 bases, leaving 11 bases between them. The sequencing here drew on peripheral blood, taken on day 0 of AZD1222 vaccination. The sequence came from an adult in good health. The chain employs TRBV7-3 and TRBJ2-7; D tentatively reads TRBD1 or TRBD2 (5 bases each). The CDR3 is CASSLRDGYEQYF. CDR3 sequence (DNA): TGTGCCAGCAGCCTCCGGGACGGCTACGAGCAGTACTTC.